The rows below give T cell receptor beta chains drawn from one sample of a study of T cell responses to AZD1222 COVID-19 vaccine. TCRdb keeps only in-frame clones here, not all; method: immunoSEQ multiplex PCR. Here the sample spans roughly 91,000 clones, 90% being singletons. Here the sequenced sample was peripheral blood, taken on day 0 of AZD1222 vaccination. The origin of the receptors is an adult in good health. The CDR3 runs from the conserved cysteine through the conserved F or W. Fields, in order: CDR3 length, D gene, clone size, V gene, J gene, CDR3 DNA, CDR3 protein. The D gene is left open where the match is weak. Clone size appears in some rows only: once, few, many, or a class for an expanded clone.

>17|TRBD2|NA|TRBV19|TRBJ2-1
TGTGCCAGTAGTATAGGTGGAGCGGGGGGCTTAAACAATGAGCAGTTCTTC
CASSIGGAGGLNNEQFF
>16|NA|few|TRBV9|TRBJ2-2
TGTGCCAGCAGCGCTCAGGCGGACAGCAGACTGGGGGAGCTGTTTTTT
CASSAQADSRLGELFF
>13|NA|once|TRBV6-5|TRBJ2-7
TGTGCCAGCCGCGGGACAACCTCCTACGAGCAGTACTTC
CASRGTTSYEQYF
>17|NA|NA|TRBV4-1|TRBJ1-3
TGCGCCAGCAGCCAAGGCTCGGGTAGGACGTTTGGAAACACCATATATTTT
CASSQGSGRTFGNTIYF
>16|NA|NA|TRBV19|TRBJ1-4
TGTGCCAGTAGGCCCAGACGCCTCAGGGCAGAGGAAAAACTGTTTTTT
CASRPRRLRAEEKLFF
>14|NA|NA|TRBV5-1|TRBJ1-3
TGCGCCAGCAGCTTGCAGAGCTCTGGAAACACCATATATTTT
CASSLQSSGNTIYF
>14|NA|NA|TRBV28|TRBJ2-1
TGTGCCAGCAGCTCGAATCCCCGAGGAAGTGAGCAGTTCTTC
CASSSNPRGSEQFF
>12|NA|NA|TRBV7-8|TRBJ2-7
TGTGCCAGCAGCCAGACTCGGGGCGAGCAGTACTTC
CASSQTRGEQYF
>15|TRBD1|NA|TRBV24-1|TRBJ2-1
TGTGCCACCAGTGAACCAGGGACAGGGGGCGATGAGCAGTTCTTC
CATSEPGTGGDEQFF
>15|NA|once|TRBV7-8|TRBJ1-4
TGTGCCAGCAGCTTAGGGGAAGTGGAGCGTGAAAAACTGTTTTTT
CASSLGEVEREKLFF
>13|NA|NA|TRBV12-3/TRBV12-4|TRBJ1-2
TGTGCCAGCAGTTCAGAAGGGGGTAGGGGCTACACCTTC
CASSSEGGRGYTF
>13|NA|NA|TRBV15|TRBJ1-1
TGTGCCACCAGCCTCCAGAGCAGCACTGAAGCTTTCTTT
CATSLQSSTEAFF
>15|NA|NA|TRBV28|TRBJ2-7
TGTGCCAGCGGCCTGGACACATTGAACTCCTACGAGCAGTACTTC
CASGLDTLNSYEQYF
>11|NA|once|TRBV28|TRBJ1-2
TGTGCCAGCAGCGACAGCTATGGCTACACCTTC
CASSDSYGYTF
>14|NA|NA|TRBV10-1|TRBJ2-7
TGCGCCAGCAGTGAGCGTCCAGGGTCGGTCGAGCAGTACTTC
CASSERPGSVEQYF
>14|NA|NA|TRBV7-8|TRBJ2-7
TGTGCCAGCAGCCCCCGACAGGTCTCCTACGAGCAGTACTTC
CASSPRQVSYEQYF
>11|NA|NA|TRBV29-1|TRBJ2-1
TGCAGCGTTTGGTTCAACAATGAGCAGTTCTTC
CSVWFNNEQFF
>17|TRBD2|NA|TRBV5-1|TRBJ2-7
TGCGCCAGCACACCCTCATACCGAGCGGGAGGGCCCTACGAGCAGTACTTC
CASTPSYRAGGPYEQYF
>12|NA|NA|TRBV29-1|TRBJ1-1
TGCAGCGCTGTCTCAGGCAACACTGAAGCTTTCTTT
CSAVSGNTEAFF
>15|NA|once|TRBV28|TRBJ2-1
TGTGCCAGCAGTTTTTCCCCTACTGGAAACAATGAGCAGTTCTTC
CASSFSPTGNNEQFF
>16|NA|NA|TRBV29-1|TRBJ1-2
TGCAGCGTTGAAGATCTAGGCAGGGGCGCGCCGGATGGCTACACCTTC
CSVEDLGRGAPDGYTF
>16|TRBD2|NA|TRBV5-6|TRBJ2-5
TGTGCCAGCAGCTTTCCGGGGCTAGCGGGATACGAGACCCAGTACTTC
CASSFPGLAGYETQYF
>14|TRBD1|NA|TRBV15|TRBJ1-2
TGTGCCACCAGCAAAGCTGAGGACAGGGATGGCTACACCTTC
CATSKAEDRDGYTF
>13|TRBD1|NA|TRBV4-1|TRBJ1-2
TGCGCCAGCAGCCCGACAGGGGACTATGGCTACACCTTC
CASSPTGDYGYTF
>15|NA|NA|TRBV7-9|TRBJ1-1
TGTGCCAGCAGCCCCTGGACCCTATGGAGGACTGAAGCTTTCTTT
CASSPWTLWRTEAFF
>15|TRBD1|NA|TRBV2|TRBJ1-1
TGTGCCAGCAGTCGACAGGGGGGAACGAACACTGAAGCTTTCTTT
CASSRQGGTNTEAFF
>13|NA|NA|TRBV7-9|TRBJ2-7
TGTGCCAGCAGCCCGAGGACCGACTACGAGCAGTACTTC
CASSPRTDYEQYF
>15|NA|NA|TRBV3-1/TRBV3-2|TRBJ1-6
TGTGCCAGCAGCCCTTGGGACACGAATAATTCACCCCTCCACTTT
CASSPWDTNNSPLHF
>12|NA|NA|TRBV5-1|TRBJ2-4
TGCGCCAGCAGCTTGGAGGGAGCCATTCAGTACTTC
CASSLEGAIQYF
>13|NA|NA|TRBV6-5|TRBJ1-2
TGTGCCAGCAGGACTTCAGATAACTATGGCTACACCTTC
CASRTSDNYGYTF
>16|NA|NA|TRBV19|TRBJ1-5
TGTGCCAGTAGTATAGCCATCCGAACTAGCAATCAGCCCCAGCATTTT
CASSIAIRTSNQPQHF
>16|NA|NA|TRBV19|TRBJ2-1
TGTGCCAGTACCCCATCCATAACGGCGTTCTACAATGAGCAGTTCTTC
CASTPSITAFYNEQFF
>19|TRBD1|NA|TRBV5-1|TRBJ1-2
TGCGCCAGCAGCTTGGGGACAGGGGGCTCAACCAGGGCTTACTATGGCTACACCTTC
CASSLGTGGSTRAYYGYTF
>11|NA|NA|TRBV7-9|TRBJ1-4
TGTGCCGGGGAGGAATTGGGAAAACTGTTTTTT
CAGEELGKLFF
>16|TRBD1|NA|TRBV28|TRBJ2-1
TGTGCCAGCAGTTTGTCAGGGCAGGGGGCGCAGAATGAGCAGTTCTTC
CASSLSGQGAQNEQFF
>15|TRBD2|NA|TRBV28|TRBJ2-7
TGTGCCAGCAGTTTGCCTCTAGCGGGAGAAGGCGAGCAGTACTTC
CASSLPLAGEGEQYF
>15|NA|NA|TRBV5-1|TRBJ1-1
TGCGCCAGCAGGGCAGGAGGACAGCTGAACACTGAAGCTTTCTTT
CASRAGGQLNTEAFF
>15|NA|NA|TRBV10-3|TRBJ2-7
TGTGCCATCAGTGAGAGGTTCGGGGGACCATACGAGCAGTACTTC
CAISERFGGPYEQYF
>14|NA|NA|TRBV6-5|TRBJ1-1
TGTGCCAGCAGTTACAGGGGCACGAACACTGAAGCTTTCTTT
CASSYRGTNTEAFF
>15|TRBD1|NA|TRBV19|TRBJ2-7
TGTGCCAGTAGTCTCGGGACAGGGGTCCCTTACGAGCAGTACTTC
CASSLGTGVPYEQYF
>13|NA|NA|TRBV28|TRBJ1-1
TGTGCCAGCAGTCTACGGACGGGGACTGAAGCTTTCTTT
CASSLRTGTEAFF
>13|NA|NA|TRBV25-1|TRBJ2-7
TGTGCCAGCAGTGAGGCGACAGAGTACGAGCAGTACTTC
CASSEATEYEQYF
>14|NA|NA|TRBV2|TRBJ1-2
TGTGCCAGCGGCCCCCAAGGGGCGGACTATGGCTACACCTTC
CASGPQGADYGYTF
>15|TRBD1|NA|TRBV27|TRBJ2-1
TGTGCCAGCGGATCTCCCGGGACAGGGGGCAATGAGCAGTTCTTC
CASGSPGTGGNEQFF
>11|NA|NA|TRBV10-3|TRBJ1-1
TGTGCCATCCGAGGGGACACTGAAGCTTTCTTT
CAIRGDTEAFF
>16|NA|NA|TRBV6-2/TRBV6-3|TRBJ2-7
TGTGCCAGCAGCGGGAGACACTTCTTGGGGTCCTACGAGCAGTACTTC
CASSGRHFLGSYEQYF
>14|NA|NA|TRBV28|TRBJ2-2
TGTGCCAGCATCTCGACACACTCGACCGGGGAGCTGTTTTTT
CASISTHSTGELFF
>16|NA|NA|TRBV5-1|TRBJ2-7
TGCGCCAGCAGCTTGGCCGGTCCGGTGTTCTCCTACGAGCAGTACTTC
CASSLAGPVFSYEQYF
>14|NA|NA|TRBV5-1|TRBJ1-2
TGCGCCAGCAGCTTGGACAGGGTGAGCTATGGCTACACCTTC
CASSLDRVSYGYTF
>11|NA|few|TRBV29-1|TRBJ2-2
TGCAGCGTTACCGACACCGGGGAGCTGTTTTTT
CSVTDTGELFF
>15|NA|NA|TRBV11-2|TRBJ2-1
TGTGCCAGCAGCTTAGTTCGGGGGGCTTACAATGAGCAGTTCTTC
CASSLVRGAYNEQFF
>15|NA|NA|TRBV9|TRBJ2-5
TGTGCCAGCAGCGATGGGCCGCGGCGGCAGGAGACCCAGTACTTC
CASSDGPRRQETQYF
>14|TRBD2|NA|TRBV28|TRBJ2-5
TGTGCCAGCACCCCTAGCGGGAGATCTTGGCCCCAGTACTTC
CASTPSGRSWPQYF
>15|NA|NA|TRBV7-9|TRBJ2-1
TGTGCCAGCCTCCCCGCCGGGACTCGGGCAAATGAGCAGTTCTTC
CASLPAGTRANEQFF
>17|TRBD1|NA|TRBV7-3|TRBJ2-1
TGTGCCAGCAGCTTATCTACCGGGACAGGGGGCAACAATGAGCAGTTCTTC
CASSLSTGTGGNNEQFF